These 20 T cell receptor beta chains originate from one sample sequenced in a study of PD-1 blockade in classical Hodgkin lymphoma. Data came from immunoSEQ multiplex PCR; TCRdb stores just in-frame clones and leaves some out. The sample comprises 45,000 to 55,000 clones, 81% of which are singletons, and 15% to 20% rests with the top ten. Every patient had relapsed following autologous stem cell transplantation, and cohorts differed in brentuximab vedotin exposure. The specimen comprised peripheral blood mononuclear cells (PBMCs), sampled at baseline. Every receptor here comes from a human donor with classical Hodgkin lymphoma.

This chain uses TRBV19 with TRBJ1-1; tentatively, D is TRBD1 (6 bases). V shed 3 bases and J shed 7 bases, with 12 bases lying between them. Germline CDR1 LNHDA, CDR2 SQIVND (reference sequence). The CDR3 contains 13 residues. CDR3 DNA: TGTGCCAGTAGTATGCAGGGGATAGATGAAGCTTTCTTT. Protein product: CASSMQGIDEAFF.

The CDR3 DNA reads TGTGCCAGCAGTGAATATTGGGACACTGGAAACACCATATATTTT. Encoded protein: CASSEYWDTGNTIYF. J is TRBJ1-3 and V is TRBV25-1, with D tentatively TRBD1 (6 bases). Per the germline V gene, CDR1 is MGHDK and CDR2 is SYGVNS. The CDR3 covers 15 residues. V lost 0 bases to trimming and J lost 2 bases, with 8 bases between them.

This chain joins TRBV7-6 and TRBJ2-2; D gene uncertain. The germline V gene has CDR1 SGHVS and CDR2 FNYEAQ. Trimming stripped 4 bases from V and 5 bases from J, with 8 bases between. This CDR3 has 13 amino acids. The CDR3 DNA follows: TGTGCCAGCAGCTACGACACGACCGGGGAGCTGTTTTTT. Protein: CASSYDTTGELFF.

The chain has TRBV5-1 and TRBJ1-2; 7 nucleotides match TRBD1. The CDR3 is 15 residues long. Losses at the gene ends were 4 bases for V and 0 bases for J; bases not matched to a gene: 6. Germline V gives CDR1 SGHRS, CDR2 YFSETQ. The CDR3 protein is CASSMDRPPNYGYTF. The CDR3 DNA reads TGCGCCAGCAGCATGGACAGGCCACCTAACTATGGCTACACCTTC.

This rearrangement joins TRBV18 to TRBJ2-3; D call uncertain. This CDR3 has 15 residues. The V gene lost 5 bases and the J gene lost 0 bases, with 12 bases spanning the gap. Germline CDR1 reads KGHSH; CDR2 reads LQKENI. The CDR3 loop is CASSGTTTSTDTQYF. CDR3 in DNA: TGTGCCAGCTCAGGCACGACAACTAGCACAGATACGCAGTATTTT.

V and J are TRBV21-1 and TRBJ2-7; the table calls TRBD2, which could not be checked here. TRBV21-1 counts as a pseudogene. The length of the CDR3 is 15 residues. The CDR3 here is CASFFPSGRKDEQYV. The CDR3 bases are TGTGCCAGCTTCTTTCCTAGCGGGAGAAAAGACGAGCAGTACGTC.

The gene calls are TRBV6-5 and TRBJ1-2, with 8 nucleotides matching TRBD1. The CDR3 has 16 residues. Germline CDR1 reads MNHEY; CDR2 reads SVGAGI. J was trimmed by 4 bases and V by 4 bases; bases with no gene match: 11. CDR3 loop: CASSLSVGTGAYGYTF. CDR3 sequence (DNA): TGTGCCAGCAGTTTGAGTGTAGGGACAGGAGCCTATGGCTACACCTTC.

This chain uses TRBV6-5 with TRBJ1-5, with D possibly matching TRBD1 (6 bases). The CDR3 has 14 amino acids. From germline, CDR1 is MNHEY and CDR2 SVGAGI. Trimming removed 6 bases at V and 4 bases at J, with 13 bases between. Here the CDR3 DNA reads TGTGCCAGCAGCCTTGGGGGGCCGAATCAGCCCCAGCATTTT. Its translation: CASSLGGPNQPQHF.

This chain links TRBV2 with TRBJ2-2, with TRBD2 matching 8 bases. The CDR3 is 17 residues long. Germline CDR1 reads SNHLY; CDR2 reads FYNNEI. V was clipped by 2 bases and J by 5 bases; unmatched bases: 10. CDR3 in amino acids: CASSERSGGFRTGELFF. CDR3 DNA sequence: TGTGCCAGCAGTGAACGAAGCGGGGGATTTAGAACCGGGGAGCTGTTTTTT.

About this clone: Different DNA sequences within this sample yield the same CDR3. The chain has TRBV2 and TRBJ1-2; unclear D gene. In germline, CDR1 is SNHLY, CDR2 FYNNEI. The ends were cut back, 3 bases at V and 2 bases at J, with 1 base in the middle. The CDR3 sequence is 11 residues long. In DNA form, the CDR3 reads TGTGCCAGCAGTGAGAACTATGGCTACACCTTC. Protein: CASSENYGYTF. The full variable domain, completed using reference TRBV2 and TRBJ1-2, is EPEVTQTPSHQVTQMGQEVILRCVPISNHLYFYWYRQILGQKVEFLVSFYNNEISEKSEIFDDQFSVERPDGSNFTLKIRSTKLEDSAMYFCASSENYGYTFGSGTRLTVV.

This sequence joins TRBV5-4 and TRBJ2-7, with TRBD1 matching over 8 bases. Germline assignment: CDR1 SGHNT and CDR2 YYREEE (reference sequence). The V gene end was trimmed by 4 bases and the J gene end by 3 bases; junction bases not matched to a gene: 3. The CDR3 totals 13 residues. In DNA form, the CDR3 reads TGTGCCAGCAGCCACGACAGGGGCTACGAGCAGTACTTC. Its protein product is CASSHDRGYEQYF.

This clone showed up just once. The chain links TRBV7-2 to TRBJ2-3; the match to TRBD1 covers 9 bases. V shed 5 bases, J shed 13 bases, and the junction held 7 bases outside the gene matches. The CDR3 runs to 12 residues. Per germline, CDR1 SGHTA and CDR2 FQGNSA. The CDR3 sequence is CASSPGQGPKYF. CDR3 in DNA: TGTGCCAGCAGCCCGGGACAGGGACCCAAGTATTTT.

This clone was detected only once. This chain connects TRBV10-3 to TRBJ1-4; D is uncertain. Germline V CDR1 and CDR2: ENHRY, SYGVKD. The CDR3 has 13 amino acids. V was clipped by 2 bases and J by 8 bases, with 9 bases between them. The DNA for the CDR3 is TGTGCCATCAGTGAGACGGCGGGGGAAAAACTGTTTTTT. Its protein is CAISETAGEKLFF.

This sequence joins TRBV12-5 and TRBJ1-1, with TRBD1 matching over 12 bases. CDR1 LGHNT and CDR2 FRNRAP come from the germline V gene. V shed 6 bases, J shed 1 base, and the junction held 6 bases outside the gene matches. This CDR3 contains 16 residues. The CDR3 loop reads CASGPGTGGWNTEAFF. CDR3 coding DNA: TGTGCTAGTGGCCCTGGGACAGGGGGCTGGAACACTGAAGCTTTCTTT.

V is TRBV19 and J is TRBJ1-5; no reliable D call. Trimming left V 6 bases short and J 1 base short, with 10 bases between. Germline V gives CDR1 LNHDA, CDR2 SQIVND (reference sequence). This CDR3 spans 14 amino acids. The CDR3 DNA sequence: TGTGCCAGTAGGGCGGGGTCCAGCAATCAGCCCCAGCATTTT. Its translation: CASRAGSSNQPQHF.

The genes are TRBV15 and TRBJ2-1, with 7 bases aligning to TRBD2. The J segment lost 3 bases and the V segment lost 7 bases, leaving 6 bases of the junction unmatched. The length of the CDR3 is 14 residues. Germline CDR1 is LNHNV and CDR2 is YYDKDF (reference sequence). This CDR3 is CATNPGGSYNEQFF. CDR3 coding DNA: TGTGCCACCAATCCCGGCGGGAGCTACAATGAGCAGTTCTTC.

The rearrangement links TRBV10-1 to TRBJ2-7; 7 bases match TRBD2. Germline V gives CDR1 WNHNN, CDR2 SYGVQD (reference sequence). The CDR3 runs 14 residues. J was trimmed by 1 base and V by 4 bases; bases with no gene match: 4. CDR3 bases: TGCGCCAGCAGTGGGGCGGGAGAGTCCTACGAGCAGTACGTC. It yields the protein CASSGAGESYEQYV.

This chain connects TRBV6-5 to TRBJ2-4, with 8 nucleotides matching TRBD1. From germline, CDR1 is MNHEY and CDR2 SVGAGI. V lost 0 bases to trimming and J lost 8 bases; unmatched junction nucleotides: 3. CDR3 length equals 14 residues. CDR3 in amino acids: CASSYSVTGDIQYF. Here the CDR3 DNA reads TGTGCCAGCAGTTACTCCGTGACAGGGGACATTCAGTACTTC.

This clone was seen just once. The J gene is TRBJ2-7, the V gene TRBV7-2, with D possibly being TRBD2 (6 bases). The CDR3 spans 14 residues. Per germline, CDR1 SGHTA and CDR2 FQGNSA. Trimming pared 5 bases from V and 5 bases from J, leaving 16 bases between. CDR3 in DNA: TGTGCCAGCAGCCGGGACTTCAACCGAGACGAGCAGTACTTC. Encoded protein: CASSRDFNRDEQYF.

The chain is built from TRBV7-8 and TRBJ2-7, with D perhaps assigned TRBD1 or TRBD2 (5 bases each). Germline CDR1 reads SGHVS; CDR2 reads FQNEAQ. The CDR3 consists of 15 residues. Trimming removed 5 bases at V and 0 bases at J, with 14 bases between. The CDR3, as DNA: TGTGCCAGCAGCCGAGGGGATTCACCCTCCTACGAGCAGTACTTC. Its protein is CASSRGDSPSYEQYF.